This T cell receptor beta chain was captured by sequencing in a study of early T cells in non-severe SARS-CoV-2 infection. This clonotype was counted ten times or more. The junction had 3 bases not matched to a gene; V was cut back by 3 bases and J by 4 bases. The CDR3 is 14 residues long. CDR1 SGHVS and CDR2 FQNEAQ come from the germline V gene. TCRdb itself ran the 5' RACE reads through MiXCR, one entry per CDR3 protein. Found here are over 30,000 distinct CDR3 sequences, less than 6.5% of them singletons; the top ten hold around 5.8%. The sample here was whole blood, taken at baseline. This chain joins TRBV7-8 and TRBJ2-1, with 7 positions matching TRBD2. This clonotype was obtained from an adult who was a healthcare worker with PCR-confirmed SARS-CoV-2 infection or an uninfected control (not recorded which). The chain's CDR3 is CASSFGRGYNEQFF. DNA of the CDR3: TGTGCCAGCAGCTTCGGGCGGGGGTACAATGAGCAGTTCTTC.